The T cell receptor beta chain described here comes from a study of cytomegalovirus exposure and HLA in healthy donors. The ends lost 3 bases at V and 3 bases at J; junction bases unmatched: 8. Looked up from germline, CDR1 is SGDLS and CDR2 is YYNGEE. This CDR3 contains 16 residues. Amplification used 60 Vbeta primers and 13 Jbeta primers. Clones were sequenced by immunoSEQ multiplex PCR, and TCRdb holds only the in-frame ones, with some missing. The table shows about 80,000 clones, with 75% occurring only once. The V call is TRBV9, the J call TRBJ1-3; 8 bases align to TRBD1. The specimen sequenced was PBMCs. The sequence came from a woman between 40 and 55 years old in good health and CMV-seronegative. CDR3 sequence reads: CASSAQTGVIGNTIYF. CDR3 in DNA: TGTGCCAGCAGCGCCCAGACAGGGGTAATTGGAAACACCATATATTTT. The variable domain in full, with the rest retrieved from reference TRBV9 and TRBJ1-3, is DSGVTQTPKHLITATGQRVTLRCSPRSGDLSVYWYQQSLDQGLQFLIQYYNGEERAKGNILERFSAQQFPDLHSELNLSSLELGDSALYFCASSAQTGVIGNTIYFGEGSWLTVV.